This T cell receptor (beta chain) derives from a study of CD8 T cells in ankylosing spondylitis. The study, taken as a whole, reports: Disease-linked clones bore a CD8+ phenotype and were relatively rare in peripheral blood. Enrichment of disease-linked clones was reportedly significant in matched ankylosing spondylitis synovial fluid. It appeared that ankylosing spondylitis blood was characterized by a TCR beta motif of several highly homologous variants.

Generation of TCR beta libraries employed quantitative 5'-RACE incorporating molecular barcodes. TCRdb passed the 5' RACE reads through MiXCR, listing each CDR3 protein once. The table records over 600,000 distinct CDR3 sequences, roughly 20% of them present only once. This clonotype was picked up a small number of times. The antigen is not known. CDR1 is MGHRA and CDR2 is YSYEKL in the germline V gene. CDR3 length: 18 amino acids. J was trimmed by 3 bases and V by 1 base; bases with no gene match: 11. The sequence derives from a male donor with ankylosing spondylitis. The rearrangement uses TRBV4-1 and TRBJ2-4; TRBD2 aligns across 8 bases. Input material: blood, either unsorted or a sorted T cell fraction (not recorded which). This CDR3 is CASSQGPGGEGYKNIQYF. The CDR3 DNA is TGCGCCAGCAGCCAAGGACCGGGAGGGGAGGGGTACAAAAACATTCAGTACTTC.